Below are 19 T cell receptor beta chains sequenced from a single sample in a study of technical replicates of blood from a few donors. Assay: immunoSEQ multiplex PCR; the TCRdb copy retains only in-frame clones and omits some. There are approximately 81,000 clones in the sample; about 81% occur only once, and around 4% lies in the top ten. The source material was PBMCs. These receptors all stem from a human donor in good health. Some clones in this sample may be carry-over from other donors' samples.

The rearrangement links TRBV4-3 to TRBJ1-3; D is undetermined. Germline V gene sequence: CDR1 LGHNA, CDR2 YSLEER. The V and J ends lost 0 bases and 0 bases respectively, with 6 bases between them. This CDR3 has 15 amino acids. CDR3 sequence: CASSQDISSGNTIYF. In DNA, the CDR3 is TGCGCCAGCAGCCAAGATATCAGCTCTGGAAACACCATATATTTT.

Here the CDR3 reads CASSLAHSSGLNEQFF. For the CDR3, the DNA is TGTGCCAGCAGCTTAGCCCATTCCAGCGGGCTCAATGAGCAGTTCTTC. The chain has TRBV7-2 and TRBJ2-1; a weak D match, TRBD2 (6 bases). In germline, CDR1 is SGHTA, CDR2 FQGNSA. Trimming stripped 0 bases from V and 6 bases from J, with 15 bases between. CDR3 length: 16 residues.

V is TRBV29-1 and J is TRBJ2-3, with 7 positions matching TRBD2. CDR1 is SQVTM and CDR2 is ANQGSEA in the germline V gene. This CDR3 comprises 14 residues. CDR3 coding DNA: TGCGGGGTTGCGGGGGAAGTGATGGCAGATACGCAGTATTTT. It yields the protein CGVAGEVMADTQYF.

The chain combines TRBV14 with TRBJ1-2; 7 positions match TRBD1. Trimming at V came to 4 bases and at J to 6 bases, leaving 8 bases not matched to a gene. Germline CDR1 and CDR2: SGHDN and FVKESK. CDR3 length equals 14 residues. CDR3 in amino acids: CASSLRGTGNGYTF. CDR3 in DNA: TGTGCCAGCAGCCTCAGGGGGACCGGCAATGGCTACACCTTC.

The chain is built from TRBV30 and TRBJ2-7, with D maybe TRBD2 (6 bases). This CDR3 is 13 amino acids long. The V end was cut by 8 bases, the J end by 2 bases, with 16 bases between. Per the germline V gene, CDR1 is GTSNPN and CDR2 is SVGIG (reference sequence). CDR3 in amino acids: CALVEAGAYEQYF. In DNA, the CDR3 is TGTGCCCTGGTAGAAGCGGGCGCCTACGAGCAGTACTTC.

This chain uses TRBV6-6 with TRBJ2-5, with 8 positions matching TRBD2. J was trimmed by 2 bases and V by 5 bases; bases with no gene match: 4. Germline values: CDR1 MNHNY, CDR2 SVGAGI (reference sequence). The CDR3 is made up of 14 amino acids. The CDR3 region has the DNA TGTGCCAGCAGTCTCGGGGGGGCTCAAGAGACCCAGTACTTC. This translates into CASSLGGAQETQYF.

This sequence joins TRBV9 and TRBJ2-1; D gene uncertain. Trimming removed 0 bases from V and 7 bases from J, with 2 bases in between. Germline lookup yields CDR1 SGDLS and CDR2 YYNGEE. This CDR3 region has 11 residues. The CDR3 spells CASSVANEQFF. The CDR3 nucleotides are TGTGCCAGCAGCGTAGCTAATGAGCAGTTCTTC.

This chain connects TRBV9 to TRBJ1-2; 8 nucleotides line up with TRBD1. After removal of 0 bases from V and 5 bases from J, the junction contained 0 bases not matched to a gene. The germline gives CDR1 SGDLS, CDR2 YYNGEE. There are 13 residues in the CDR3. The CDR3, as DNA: TGTGCCAGCAGCGTAGGGACAGGGTATGGCTACACCTTC. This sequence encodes CASSVGTGYGYTF.

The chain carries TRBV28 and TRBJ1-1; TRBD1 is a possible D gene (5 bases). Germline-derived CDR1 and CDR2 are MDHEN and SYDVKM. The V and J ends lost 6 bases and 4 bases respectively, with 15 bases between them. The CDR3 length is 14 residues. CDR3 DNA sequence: TGTGCCAGCAGGCCCGACCGGGGGGGCACTGAAGCTTTCTTT. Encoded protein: CASRPDRGGTEAFF.

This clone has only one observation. CDR3 DNA: TGTGCCAGCAGCTGGGTCCCGACAGGTCAAGGCTACACCTTC. Translated, it gives CASSWVPTGQGYTF. The chain recombines TRBV7-2 with TRBJ1-2, with D possibly matching TRBD1 (6 bases). Trimming took 4 bases from V and 8 from J, leaving 17 bases between them. The CDR3 sequence is 14 residues long. The germline gives CDR1 SGHTA, CDR2 FQGNSA.

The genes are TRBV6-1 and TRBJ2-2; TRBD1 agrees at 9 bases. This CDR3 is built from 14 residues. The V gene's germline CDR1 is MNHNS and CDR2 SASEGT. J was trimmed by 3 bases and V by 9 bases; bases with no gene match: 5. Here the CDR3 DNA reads TGTGCCAGTGTCGACAGGGGGTACACCGGGGAGCTGTTTTTT. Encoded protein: CASVDRGYTGELFF.

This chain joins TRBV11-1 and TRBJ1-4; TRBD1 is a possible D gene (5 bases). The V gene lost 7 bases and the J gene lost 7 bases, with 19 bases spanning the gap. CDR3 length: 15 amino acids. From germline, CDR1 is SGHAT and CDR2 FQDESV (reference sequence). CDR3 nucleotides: TGTGCCAGCACCTTTCGCGGGGCGCCGGGTGAAAAACTGTTTTTT. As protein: CASTFRGAPGEKLFF.

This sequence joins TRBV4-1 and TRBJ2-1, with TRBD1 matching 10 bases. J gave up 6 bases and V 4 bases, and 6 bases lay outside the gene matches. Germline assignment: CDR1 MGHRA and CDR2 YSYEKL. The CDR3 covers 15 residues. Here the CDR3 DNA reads TGCGCCAGCAGCCGCTTAGGGACAGGGGTCAATGAGCAGTTCTTC. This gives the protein CASSRLGTGVNEQFF.

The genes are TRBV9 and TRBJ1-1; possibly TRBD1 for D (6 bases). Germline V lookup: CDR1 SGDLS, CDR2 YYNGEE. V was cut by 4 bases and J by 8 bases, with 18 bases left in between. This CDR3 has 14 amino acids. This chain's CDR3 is CASSPGTWHPEAFF. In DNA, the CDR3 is TGTGCCAGCAGCCCTGGGACATGGCATCCCGAAGCTTTCTTT. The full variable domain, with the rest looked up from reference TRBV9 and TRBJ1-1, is DSGVTQTPKHLITATGQRVTLRCSPRSGDLSVYWYQQSLDQGLQFLIQYYNGEERAKGNILERFSAQQFPDLHSELNLSSLELGDSALYFCASSPGTWHPEAFFGQGTRLTVV.

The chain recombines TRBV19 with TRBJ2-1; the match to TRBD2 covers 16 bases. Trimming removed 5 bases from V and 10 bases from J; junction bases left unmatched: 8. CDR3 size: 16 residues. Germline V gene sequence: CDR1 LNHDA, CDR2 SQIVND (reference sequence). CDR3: CASSLGLAGGEREQFF. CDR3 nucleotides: TGTGCCAGTAGTCTGGGACTAGCGGGAGGGGAACGGGAGCAGTTCTTC.

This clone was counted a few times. The CDR3 DNA follows: TGTGCCAGCTGGGGACAGGGGCCCTACGAGCAGTACTTC. This translates into CASWGQGPYEQYF. This sequence joins TRBV2 and TRBJ2-7; 10 positions match TRBD1. The CDR3 is 13 residues long. CDR1 and CDR2 (germline): SNHLY, FYNNEI. Unmatched junction bases numbered 3, after V lost 8 bases and J lost 2 bases.

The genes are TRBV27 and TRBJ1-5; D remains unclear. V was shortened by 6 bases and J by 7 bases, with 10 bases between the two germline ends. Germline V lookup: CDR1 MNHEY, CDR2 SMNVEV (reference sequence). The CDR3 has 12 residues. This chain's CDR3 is CASRGPGQPQHF. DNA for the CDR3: TGTGCCAGCAGAGGTCCGGGACAGCCCCAGCATTTT.

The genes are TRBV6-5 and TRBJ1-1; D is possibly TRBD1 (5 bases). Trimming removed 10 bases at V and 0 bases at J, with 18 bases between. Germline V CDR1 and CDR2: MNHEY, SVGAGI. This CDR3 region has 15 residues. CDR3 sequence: CATLVIRVLNTEAFF. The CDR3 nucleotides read TGTGCCACCTTAGTTATCAGGGTTTTGAACACTGAAGCTTTCTTT.

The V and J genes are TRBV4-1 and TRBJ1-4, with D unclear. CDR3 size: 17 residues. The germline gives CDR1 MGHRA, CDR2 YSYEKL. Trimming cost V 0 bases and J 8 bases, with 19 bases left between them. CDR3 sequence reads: CASSQDPPWSAGEKLFF. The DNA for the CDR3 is TGCGCCAGCAGCCAAGACCCGCCCTGGTCAGCAGGAGAAAAACTGTTTTTT.